This TCR beta chain came from a study of shared clonotypes between healthy human individuals. Study conclusions and caveats: On the whole, naive subsets had larger estimated richness than memory subsets had. Sequencing depth was a factor that was expected to affect clonotype sharing among donors.

Deletions cut 2 bases from V and 2 bases from J, with 13 bases between. The CDR3 runs 16 residues. In germline, CDR1 is MNHEY, CDR2 SVGAGI. Only in-frame clones appear in the TCRdb table, and some are missing; sequencing was by immunoSEQ multiplex PCR. There are nearly 2 million clones in the sample; about 95% occur only once, and 1% to 1.5% lies in the top ten. The count of this clone is one. The antigen is not known. Naivety among CD8 cells was defined by CD45RO negativity and positive CCR7 selection, thereby excluding terminally differentiated effector memory CD45RA+ cells. The rearrangement joins TRBV6-5 to TRBJ2-4, with D tentatively TRBD2 (6 bases). The sequenced material came from naive CD8+ T cells sorted from blood. The receptor was isolated from a man between 18 and 29 years old in good health. The CDR3 loop reads CASSYSLEGSKNIQYF. DNA for the CDR3: TGTGCCAGCAGTTACAGTCTGGAGGGCTCCAAAAACATTCAGTACTTC.